Following are 12 T cell receptor beta chains from one sample sequenced in a study of T cell responses to AZD1222 COVID-19 vaccine. The method was immunoSEQ multiplex PCR; TCRdb's version includes in-frame clones alone and lacks a portion of them. The sample lists about 140,000 clones, 75% to 95% occurring once. The sequenced sample was peripheral blood, obtained 28 days after the second dose of the MenACWY control vaccine. These receptors all come from an adult who received the MenACWY meningococcal vaccine as a control.

The rearrangement uses TRBV10-3 and TRBJ2-5; TRBD1 matches 10 bases. This CDR3 comprises 18 residues. The V gene's germline CDR1 is ENHRY and CDR2 SYGVKD. Trimming at V came to 3 bases and at J to 7 bases, leaving 17 bases not matched to a gene. In nucleotides, the CDR3 is TGTGCCATCAGTGAAGGGGGCTCCGACAGGGGGCTGGGGATGACCCAGTACTTC. Protein sequence: CAISEGGSDRGLGMTQYF.

The gene calls are TRBV18 and TRBJ1-1, with D tentatively TRBD1 (5 bases). This CDR3 comprises 16 residues. In germline, CDR1 is KGHSH, CDR2 LQKENI. The V gene lost 2 bases and the J gene lost 0 bases, with 13 bases spanning the gap. In nucleotides, the CDR3 is TGTGCCAGCTCACCATTGAGACAGACATTGAACACTGAAGCTTTCTTT. It encodes CASSPLRQTLNTEAFF.

V is TRBV11-2 and J is TRBJ1-1, with D uncertain. Trimming stripped 4 bases from V and 1 base from J, with 4 bases between. Germline CDR1 is SGHAT and CDR2 is FQNNGV. This CDR3 spans 12 amino acids. The CDR3 is CASSYQNTEAFF. In DNA, the CDR3 is TGTGCCAGCAGCTATCAGAACACTGAAGCTTTCTTT. Supplemented by reference TRBV11-2 and TRBJ1-1, the full variable domain reads EAGVAQSPRYKIIEKRQSVAFWCNPISGHATLYWYQQILGQGPKLLIQFQNNGVVDDSQLPKDRFSAERLKGVDSTLKIQPAKLEDSAVYLCASSYQNTEAFFGQGTRLTVV.

This rearrangement joins TRBV11-2 to TRBJ1-4; 10 bases are shared with TRBD1. The CDR3 length is 17 residues. Germline values: CDR1 SGHAT, CDR2 FQNNGV. Losses at the gene ends were 6 bases for V and 1 base for J; bases not matched to a gene: 8. CDR3: CASRPLGTGVTNEKLFF. CDR3 DNA sequence: TGTGCCAGCAGGCCTCTTGGGACAGGGGTAACTAATGAAAAACTGTTTTTT.

The chain combines TRBV7-9 with TRBJ2-3, with D possibly matching TRBD1 (6 bases). Germline V gene data show CDR1 as SEHNR and CDR2 as FQNEAQ (reference sequence). V lost 8 bases and J 4 bases, leaving 19 bases between the germline ends. The CDR3 has 15 amino acids. CDR3 in amino acids: CASVPTTGSADTQYF. The CDR3 DNA sequence: TGTGCCAGCGTACCTACGACAGGCTCCGCAGATACGCAGTATTTT.

This clone was counted once. The rearrangement uses TRBV6-2 or TRBV6-3 and TRBJ2-7; 7 bases map to TRBD2. The CDR3 is 17 amino acids. V was clipped by 4 bases and J by 5 bases; unmatched bases: 17. From germline, CDR1 is MNHEY and CDR2 SVGEGT. The CDR3 region is CASSFRVRGREQDEQYF. Here the CDR3 DNA reads TGTGCCAGCAGTTTTCGGGTTCGCGGGCGGGAGCAAGACGAGCAGTACTTC.

J is TRBJ2-7 and V is TRBV6-5; the D is unclear. Trimming pared 5 bases from V and 2 bases from J, leaving 13 bases between. Looked up from germline, CDR1 is MNHEY and CDR2 is SVGAGI. This CDR3 contains 14 residues. The CDR3 is CASSRTQRTYEQYF. As DNA, the CDR3 is TGTGCCAGCAGTCGGACCCAACGAACCTACGAGCAGTACTTC.

This clone came up once. This chain joins TRBV5-1 and TRBJ2-5; the D is unclear. Germline V gene sequence: CDR1 SGHRS, CDR2 YFSETQ. The length of the CDR3 is 13 residues. The V end was cut by 1 base, the J end by 0 bases, with 4 bases between. The CDR3, as DNA: TGCGCCAGCAGCTTGAACGACCAAGAGACCCAGTACTTC. It yields the protein CASSLNDQETQYF.

This clone appeared a few times. The rearrangement uses TRBV14 and TRBJ2-1; the match to TRBD1 covers 9 bases. Per germline, CDR1 SGHDN and CDR2 FVKESK. V lost 1 base and J lost 7; bases outside the gene matches: 17. The length of the CDR3 is 19 residues. Written as DNA, the CDR3 is TGTGCCAGCAGCCAAGTCCCGGGACAGGGTTCCACTGGCCGGAATGAGCAGTTCTTC. Its protein is CASSQVPGQGSTGRNEQFF.

The chain uses TRBV28 and TRBJ2-1, with 14 bases identical to TRBD2. Germline V gives CDR1 MDHEN, CDR2 SYDVKM. The V segment lost 5 bases and the J segment 4 bases; nucleotides outside the gene matches: 4. The CDR3 runs 16 residues. The CDR3 sequence is CASSPGTSGGYNEQFF. The CDR3 coding sequence is TGTGCCAGCAGTCCCGGGACTAGCGGGGGATACAATGAGCAGTTCTTC.

J is TRBJ1-3 and V is TRBV7-8; no clear D gene. The CDR3 has 17 residues. Trimming pared 0 bases from V and 0 bases from J, leaving 12 bases between. Germline V gene sequence: CDR1 SGHVS, CDR2 FQNEAQ. CDR3 DNA: TGTGCCAGCAGCTTAGCGCTCCGGGGTGGCTCTGGAAACACCATATATTTT. Translation gives CASSLALRGGSGNTIYF.

The chain combines TRBV5-1 with TRBJ2-1, with 8 bases matching TRBD2. V lost 2 bases to trimming and J lost 6 bases; unmatched junction nucleotides: 7. Germline CDR1 reads SGHRS; CDR2 reads YFSETQ. CDR3 size: 15 residues. The CDR3 reads CASSFGTSKGNEQFF. The CDR3 DNA reads as TGCGCCAGCAGCTTCGGGACTAGTAAGGGCAATGAGCAGTTCTTC.